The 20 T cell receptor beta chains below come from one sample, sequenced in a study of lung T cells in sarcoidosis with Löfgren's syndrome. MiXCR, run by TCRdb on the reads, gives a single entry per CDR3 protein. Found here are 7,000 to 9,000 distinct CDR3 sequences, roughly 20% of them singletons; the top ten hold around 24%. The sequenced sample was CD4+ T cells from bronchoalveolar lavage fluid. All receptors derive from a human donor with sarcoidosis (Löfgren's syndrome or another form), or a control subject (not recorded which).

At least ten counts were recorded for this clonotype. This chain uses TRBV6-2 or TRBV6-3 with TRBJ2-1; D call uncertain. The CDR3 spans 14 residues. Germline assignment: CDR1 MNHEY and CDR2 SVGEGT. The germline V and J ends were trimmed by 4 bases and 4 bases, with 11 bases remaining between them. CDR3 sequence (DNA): TGTGCCAGCAGTTCGGCCGTCGGGTACAATGAGCAGTTCTTC. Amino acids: CASSSAVGYNEQFF.

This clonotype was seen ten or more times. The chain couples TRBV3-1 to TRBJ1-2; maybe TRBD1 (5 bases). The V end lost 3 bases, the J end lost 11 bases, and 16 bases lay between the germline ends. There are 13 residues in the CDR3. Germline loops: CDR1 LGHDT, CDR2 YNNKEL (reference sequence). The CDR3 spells CASSQEDPGKYTF. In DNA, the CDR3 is TGTGCCAGCAGCCAGGAGGATCCAGGGAAATACACCTTC.

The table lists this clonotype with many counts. CDR3 in amino acids: CASSLGGEETQYF. The DNA of the CDR3 is TGTGCCAGCAGTTTGGGGGGGGAAGAGACCCAGTACTTC. The V and J genes are TRBV28 and TRBJ2-5; 7 bases are a match to TRBD2. There are 13 residues in the CDR3. Trimming took 3 bases from V and 3 from J; bases not matched to a gene: 1. The germline gives CDR1 MDHEN, CDR2 SYDVKM.

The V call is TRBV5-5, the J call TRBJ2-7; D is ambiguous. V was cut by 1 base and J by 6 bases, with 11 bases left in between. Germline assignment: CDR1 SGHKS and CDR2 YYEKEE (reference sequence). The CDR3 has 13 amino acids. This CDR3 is CASSLSPVLEQYF. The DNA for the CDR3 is TGTGCCAGCAGCTTGAGTCCAGTCCTCGAGCAGTACTTC.

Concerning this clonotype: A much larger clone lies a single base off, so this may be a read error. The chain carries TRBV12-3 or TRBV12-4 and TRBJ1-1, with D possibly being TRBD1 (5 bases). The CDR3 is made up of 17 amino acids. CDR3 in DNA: TGTGCCAGCAGTTTATCAGGGTCCCGGATCATGAACACTAAAGCTTTCTTT. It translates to CASSLSGSRIMNTKAFF.

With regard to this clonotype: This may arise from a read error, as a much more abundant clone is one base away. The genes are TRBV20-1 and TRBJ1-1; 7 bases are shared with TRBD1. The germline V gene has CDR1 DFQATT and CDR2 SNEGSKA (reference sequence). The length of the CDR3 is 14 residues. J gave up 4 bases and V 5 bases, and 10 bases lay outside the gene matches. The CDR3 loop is CSARRGGVGTEAFF. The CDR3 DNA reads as TGCAGTGCTCGCAGGGGGGGCGTGGGCACTGAAGCTTTCTTT.

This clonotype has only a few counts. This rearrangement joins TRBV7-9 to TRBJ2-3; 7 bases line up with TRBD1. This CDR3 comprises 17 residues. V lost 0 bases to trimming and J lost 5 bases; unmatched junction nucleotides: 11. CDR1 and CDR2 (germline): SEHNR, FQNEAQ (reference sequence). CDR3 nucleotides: TGTGCCAGCAGCTTAGCCCTAACAGGGGCGAGAGGAGATACGCAGTATTTT. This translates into CASSLALTGARGDTQYF.

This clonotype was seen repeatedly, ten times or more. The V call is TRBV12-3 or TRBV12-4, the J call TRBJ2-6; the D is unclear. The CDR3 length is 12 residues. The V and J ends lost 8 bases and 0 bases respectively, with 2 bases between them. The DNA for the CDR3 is TGTGCCAGCTCCTCTGGGGCCAACGTCCTGACTTTC. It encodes CASSSGANVLTF.

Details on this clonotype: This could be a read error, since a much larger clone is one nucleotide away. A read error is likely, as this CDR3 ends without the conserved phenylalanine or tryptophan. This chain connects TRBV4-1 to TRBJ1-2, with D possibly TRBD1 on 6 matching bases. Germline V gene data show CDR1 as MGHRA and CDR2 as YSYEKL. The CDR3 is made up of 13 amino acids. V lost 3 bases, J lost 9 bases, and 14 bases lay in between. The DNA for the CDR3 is TGCGCCAGCAGCCAGCCGGGACAAATAAGCTACACCCTC. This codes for CASSQPGQISYTL.

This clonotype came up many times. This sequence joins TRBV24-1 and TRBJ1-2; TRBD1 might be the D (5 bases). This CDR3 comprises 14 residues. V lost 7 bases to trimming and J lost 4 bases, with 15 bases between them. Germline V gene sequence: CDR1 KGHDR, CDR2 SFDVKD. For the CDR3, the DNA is TGTGCCACCAGCAATCGAGCGAGGGGCTATGGCTACACCTTC. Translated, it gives CATSNRARGYGYTF.

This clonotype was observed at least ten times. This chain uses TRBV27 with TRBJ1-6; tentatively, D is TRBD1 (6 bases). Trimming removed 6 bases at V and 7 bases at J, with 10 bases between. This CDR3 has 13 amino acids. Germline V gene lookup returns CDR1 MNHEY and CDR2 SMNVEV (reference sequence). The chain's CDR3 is CASSGQSNSPLHF. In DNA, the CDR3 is TGTGCCAGCAGCGGACAGTCGAATTCACCCCTCCACTTT.

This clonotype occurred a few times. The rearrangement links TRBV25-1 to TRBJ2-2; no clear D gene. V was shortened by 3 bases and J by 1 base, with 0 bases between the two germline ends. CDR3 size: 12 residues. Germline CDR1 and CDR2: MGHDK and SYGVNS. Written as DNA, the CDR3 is TGTGCCAGCAGTGAGAACACCGGGGAGCTGTTTTTT. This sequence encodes CASSENTGELFF.

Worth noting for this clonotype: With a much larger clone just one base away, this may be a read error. CDR3 protein: CASSLAQRKKKLFF. In DNA form, the CDR3 reads TGTGCCAGCAGTTTAGCCCAACGGAAGAAAAAACTGTTTTTT. This chain uses TRBV12-3 or TRBV12-4 with TRBJ1-4; the D is unclear. This CDR3 region has 14 residues. Trimming took off 0 bases at V and 9 bases at J, with 11 bases between the two ends.

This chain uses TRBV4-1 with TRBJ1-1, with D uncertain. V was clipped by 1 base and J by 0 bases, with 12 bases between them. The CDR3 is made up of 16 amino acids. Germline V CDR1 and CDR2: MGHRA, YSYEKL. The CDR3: CASSQVPGTMNTEAFF. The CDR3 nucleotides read TGCGCCAGCAGCCAAGTTCCAGGTACCATGAACACTGAAGCTTTCTTT.

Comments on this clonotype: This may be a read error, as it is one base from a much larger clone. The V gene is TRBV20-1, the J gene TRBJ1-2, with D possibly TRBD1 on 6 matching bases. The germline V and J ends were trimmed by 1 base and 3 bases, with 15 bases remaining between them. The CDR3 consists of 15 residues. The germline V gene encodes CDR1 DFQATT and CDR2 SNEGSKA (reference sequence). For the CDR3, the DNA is TGCAGTGCTAGAGGTCAAGTCAGGGGCGACTATGGCTACACCTTC. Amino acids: CSARGQVRGDYGYTF.

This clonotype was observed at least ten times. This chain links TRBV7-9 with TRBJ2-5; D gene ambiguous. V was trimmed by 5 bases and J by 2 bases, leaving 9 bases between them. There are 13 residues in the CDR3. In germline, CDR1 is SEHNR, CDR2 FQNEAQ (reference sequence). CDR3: CASSLGLQETQYF. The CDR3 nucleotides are TGTGCCAGCAGCCTTGGGCTACAAGAGACCCAGTACTTC.

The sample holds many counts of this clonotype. In DNA form, the CDR3 reads TGTGCCAGCTCACCACCGATGAATGAGCAGTTCTTC. Amino acids: CASSPPMNEQFF. V is TRBV18 and J is TRBJ2-1, with unresolved D. Trimming pared 0 bases from V and 7 bases from J, leaving 4 bases between. CDR3 size: 12 residues. CDR1 is KGHSH, CDR2 LQKENI, per germline.

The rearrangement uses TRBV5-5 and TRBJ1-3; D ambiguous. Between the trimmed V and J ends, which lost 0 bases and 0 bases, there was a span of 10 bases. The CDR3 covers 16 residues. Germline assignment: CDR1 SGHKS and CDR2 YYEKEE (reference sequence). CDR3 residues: CASSLERTSSGNTIYF. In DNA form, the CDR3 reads TGTGCCAGCAGCTTGGAGCGTACATCCTCTGGAAACACCATATATTTT.

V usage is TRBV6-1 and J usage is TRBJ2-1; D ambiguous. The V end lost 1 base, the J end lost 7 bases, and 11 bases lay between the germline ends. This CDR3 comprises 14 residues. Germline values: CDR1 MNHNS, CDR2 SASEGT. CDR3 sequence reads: CASSEGYRANEQFF. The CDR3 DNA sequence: TGTGCCAGCAGTGAAGGTTATAGGGCGAATGAGCAGTTCTTC.

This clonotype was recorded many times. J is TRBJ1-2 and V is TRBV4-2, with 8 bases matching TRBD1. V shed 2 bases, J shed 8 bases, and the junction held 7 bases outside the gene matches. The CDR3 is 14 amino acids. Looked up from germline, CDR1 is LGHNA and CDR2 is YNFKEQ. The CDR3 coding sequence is TGTGCCAGCAGCCAAACGGTCGGACAGGGAGGCTACACCTTC. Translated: CASSQTVGQGGYTF.